This T cell receptor beta chain appears in the sequencing data of a study of early T cells in non-severe SARS-CoV-2 infection. Germline CDR1 is SGHRS and CDR2 is YFSETQ. The J segment lost 6 bases and the V segment lost 4 bases, leaving 10 bases of the junction unmatched. This CDR3 has 15 amino acids. Unique molecular identifiers tagged individual cDNA molecules. TCRdb re-called the 5' RACE reads through MiXCR, storing one row per CDR3 protein. The sample shows over 100,000 distinct CDR3 sequences, about an eighth of them seen only once. This clonotype showed up many times. This TCR derives from an adult who was a healthcare worker with PCR-confirmed SARS-CoV-2 infection or an uninfected control (not recorded which). The sample comprised whole blood. The chain has TRBV5-1 and TRBJ2-3; TRBD2 matches at 8 bases. Here the CDR3 reads CASSLSGMIGDTQYF. CDR3 nucleotide sequence: TGCGCCAGCAGCCTTAGCGGGATGATCGGGGATACGCAGTATTTT.